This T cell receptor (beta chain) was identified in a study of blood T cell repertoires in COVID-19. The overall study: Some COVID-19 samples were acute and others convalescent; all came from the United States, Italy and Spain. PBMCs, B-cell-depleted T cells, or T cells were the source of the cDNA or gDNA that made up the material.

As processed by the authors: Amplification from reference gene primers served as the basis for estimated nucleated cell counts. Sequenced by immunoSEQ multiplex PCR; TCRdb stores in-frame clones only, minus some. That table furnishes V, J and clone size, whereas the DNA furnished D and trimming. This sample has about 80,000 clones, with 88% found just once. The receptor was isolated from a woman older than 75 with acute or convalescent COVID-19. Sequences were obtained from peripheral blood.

The CDR3 DNA is TGCAGCGTTTCGACGTCCAGCGGCAATGAGCAGTTCTTC. Protein: CSVSTSSGNEQFF. This chain links TRBV29-1 with TRBJ2-1, with D perhaps matching TRBD2 (5 bases). The CDR3 loop spans 13 amino acids. Trimming cost V 5 bases and J 6 bases, with 14 bases left between them. The V gene's germline CDR1 is SQVTM and CDR2 ANQGSEA.